This T cell receptor beta chain was retrieved from a study of cytomegalovirus exposure and HLA in healthy donors. The CDR3 sequence is 14 residues long. Germline CDR1 reads LNHDA; CDR2 reads SQIVND (reference sequence). V was pared by 5 bases and J by 7 bases, with 18 bases between. Sequencing used immunoSEQ multiplex PCR; TCRdb keeps in-frame clones, though not all of them. The profile shows roughly 200,000 clones, approximately 89% of them singletons. Study-wide results and limits: Some public TCRs appeared in many individuals, while most sequences were rare. TCR clusters originating in the first cohort tended to co-occur in the 120 validation repertoires, according to a later analysis. Listed as cytomegalovirus-associated were roughly 180 TCR beta chains.

With regard to this clone: The target antigen is unknown.

The sequence was collected from a man aged 25 to 40 in good health and CMV-seropositive. Sequenced input: PBMCs. The chain employs TRBV19 and TRBJ2-7; weak D call: TRBD1 (6 bases). Written as DNA, the CDR3 is TGTGCCAGTAGTTGGGCAGGGACAACCGGTGAGCAGTACTTC. Its translation is CASSWAGTTGEQYF. Supplemented by reference TRBV19 and TRBJ2-7, the full variable domain reads DGGITQSPKYLFRKEGQNVTLSCEQNLNHDAMYWYRQDPGQGLRLIYYSQIVNDFQKGDIAEGYSVSREKKESFPLTVTSAQKNPTAFYLCASSWAGTTGEQYFGPGTRLTVT.